The entry that follows covers one TCR beta chain sequence. Other DNA sequences of this sample code for an identical CDR3. This specimen belongs to a study of shared clonotypes between healthy human individuals. CDR1 is MNHNS, CDR2 SASEGT, per germline. The ends lost 6 bases at V and 3 bases at J; junction bases unmatched: 5. CDR3 size: 13 residues. Produced via immunoSEQ multiplex PCR; TCRdb's table is partial and in-frame only. The sample lists approximately 700,000 clones, 60% to 75% seen once, with around 1.8% in the top ten. The origin of this receptor is a woman younger than 45 in good health. V and J are TRBV6-1 and TRBJ2-7; 7 bases map to TRBD1. Sequencing was done on a sample of memory CD4+ T cells sorted from blood. Subset defined: CD45RA-negative fraction. CDR3 region: CASRRDRYYEQYF. CDR3 in DNA: TGTGCCAGCAGACGGGACAGATACTACGAGCAGTACTTC.